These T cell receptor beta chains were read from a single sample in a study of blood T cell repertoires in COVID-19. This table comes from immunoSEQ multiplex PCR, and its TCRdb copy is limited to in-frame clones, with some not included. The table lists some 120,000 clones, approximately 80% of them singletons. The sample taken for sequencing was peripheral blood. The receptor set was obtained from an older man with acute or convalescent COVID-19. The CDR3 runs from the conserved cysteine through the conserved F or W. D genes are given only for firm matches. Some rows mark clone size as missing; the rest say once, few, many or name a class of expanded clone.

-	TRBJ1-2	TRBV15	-	CATSREPGAGDYTF	TGTGCCACCAGCAGAGAACCAGGGGCTGGAGACTACACCTTC
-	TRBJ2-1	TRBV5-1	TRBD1	CASTPDRAYNEQFF	TGCGCCAGCACCCCGGACAGGGCTTACAATGAGCAGTTCTTC
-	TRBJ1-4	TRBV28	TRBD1	CASSLRDRGLEKLFF	TGTGCCAGCAGCCTCCGGGACAGGGGGCTCGAAAAACTGTTTTTT
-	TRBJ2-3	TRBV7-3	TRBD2	CASSLTGTSFRGGTDTQYF	TGTGCCAGCAGCTTAACCGGGACTAGCTTCCGGGGGGGCACAGATACGCAGTATTTT
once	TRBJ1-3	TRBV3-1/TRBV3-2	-	CASSPSHSSGNTIYF	TGTGCCAGCAGCCCGAGCCACAGCTCTGGAAACACCATATATTTT
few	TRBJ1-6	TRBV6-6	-	CASEGGQGAYNSPLHF	TGTGCCTCGGAGGGAGGTCAAGGAGCCTATAATTCACCCCTCCACTTT
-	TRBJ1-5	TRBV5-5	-	CASSFNPGDQPQHF	TGTGCCAGCAGTTTTAATCCGGGGGATCAGCCCCAGCATTTT
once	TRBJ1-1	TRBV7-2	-	CASSSYRDTEAFF	TGTGCCAGCAGCTCGTACAGGGACACTGAAGCTTTCTTT
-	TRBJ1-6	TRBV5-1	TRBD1	CASSLAPQGANSPLHF	TGCGCCAGCAGCTTGGCCCCACAGGGGGCAAATTCACCCCTCCACTTT
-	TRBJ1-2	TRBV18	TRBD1	CASSPPSQGAGSVGYTF	TGTGCCAGCTCACCACCAAGCCAGGGGGCGGGTTCGGTTGGCTACACCTTC
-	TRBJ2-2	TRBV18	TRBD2	CASSPRVLLGGIHGELFF	TGTGCCAGCTCACCACGAGTTCTTCTGGGAGGGATCCACGGGGAGCTGTTTTTT
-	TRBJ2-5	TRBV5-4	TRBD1	CASSLQGAGGETQYF	TGTGCCAGCAGCTTGCAGGGGGCAGGGGGAGAGACCCAGTACTTC
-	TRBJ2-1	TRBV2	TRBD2	CASNPSGGQPYNEQFF	TGTGCCAGCAATCCTAGCGGGGGCCAACCCTACAATGAGCAGTTCTTC
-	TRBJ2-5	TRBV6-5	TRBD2	CASSRTSGGVETQYF	TGTGCCAGCAGCCGGACTAGCGGGGGAGTAGAGACCCAGTACTTC
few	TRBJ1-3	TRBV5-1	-	CASSLDSYSGNTIYF	TGCGCCAGCAGCTTGGACTCATACTCTGGAAACACCATATATTTT
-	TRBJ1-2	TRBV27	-	CASSPYIQVDYGYTF	TGTGCCAGCAGTCCCTACATACAGGTCGACTATGGCTACACCTTC
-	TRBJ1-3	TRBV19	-	CASSPQTGGTIYF	TGTGCCAGTAGTCCCCAAACAGGCGGCACCATATATTTT
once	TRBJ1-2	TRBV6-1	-	CASSPSGRGYTF	TGTGCCAGCAGCCCAAGCGGCCGGGGCTACACCTTC
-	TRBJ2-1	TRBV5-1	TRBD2	CASSFLAGELLFF	TGCGCCAGCAGCTTTCTAGCGGGGGAGCTTTTATTCTTC
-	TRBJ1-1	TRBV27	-	CASSLSYPGSTEAFF	TGTGCCAGCAGTTTATCCTACCCAGGGTCCACTGAAGCTTTCTTT
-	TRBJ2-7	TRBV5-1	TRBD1	CASSLTGTGYEQYF	TGCGCCAGCAGCTTGACCGGGACAGGCTACGAGCAGTACTTC
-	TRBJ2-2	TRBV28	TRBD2	CASSSGGTAGELFF	TGTGCCAGCAGTAGCGGGGGAACGGCCGGGGAGCTGTTTTTT
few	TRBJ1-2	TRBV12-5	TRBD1	CASGLSQGQTFYGYTF	TGTGCTAGTGGTTTGTCACAGGGACAGACTTTCTATGGCTACACCTTC
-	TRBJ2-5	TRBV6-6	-	CASSYSEGGKTQYF	TGTGCCAGCAGTTACTCGGAGGGGGGGAAGACCCAGTACTTC
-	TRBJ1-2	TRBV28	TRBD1	CASRTGGGYTF	TGTGCCAGCCGGACAGGGGGTGGCTACACCTTC
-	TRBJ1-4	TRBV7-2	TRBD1	CASSPSLGQANEKLFF	TGTGCCAGCAGCCCCTCACTCGGACAGGCCAATGAAAAACTGTTTTTT
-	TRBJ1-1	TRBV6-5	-	CASSQGLYAEAFF	TGTGCCAGCAGTCAGGGACTCTACGCTGAAGCTTTCTTT
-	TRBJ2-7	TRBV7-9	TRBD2	CASSTSGPPYEQYF	TGTGCCAGCAGCACTAGCGGACCTCCTTACGAGCAGTACTTC
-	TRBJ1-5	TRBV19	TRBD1	CASVDRKSNQPQHF	TGTGCCAGCGTGGACAGGAAGAGCAATCAGCCCCAGCATTTT
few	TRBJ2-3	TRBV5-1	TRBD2	CASALGGTSGTDTQYF	TGCGCCAGCGCCTTAGGGGGGACTAGCGGCACAGATACGCAGTATTTT
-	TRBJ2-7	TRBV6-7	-	CASSSHRDTVPYEQYF	TGTGCCAGCAGTTCTCACCGGGACACTGTTCCCTACGAGCAGTACTTC
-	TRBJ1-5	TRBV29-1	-	CSVRVQNNQPQHF	TGCAGCGTAAGAGTACAGAACAATCAGCCCCAGCATTTT
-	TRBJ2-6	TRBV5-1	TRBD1	CASSPGTGPLYSGANVLTF	TGCGCCAGCAGCCCCGGGACAGGTCCCCTTTACTCTGGGGCCAACGTCCTGACTTTC
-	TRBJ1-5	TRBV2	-	CASSEGGAGQPQHF	TGTGCCAGCAGTGAGGGGGGGGCGGGTCAGCCCCAGCATTTT
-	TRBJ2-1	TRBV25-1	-	CASSGLGNEQFF	TGTGCCAGCAGCGGACTCGGCAATGAGCAGTTCTTC
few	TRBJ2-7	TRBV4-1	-	CASSQVTGTYSYEQYF	TGCGCCAGCAGCCAAGTTACGGGGACATACTCCTACGAGCAGTACTTC
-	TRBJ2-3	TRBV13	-	CASRPQAGPRGTQYF	TGTGCCAGCAGGCCGCAGGCGGGACCTCGTGGTACGCAGTATTTT
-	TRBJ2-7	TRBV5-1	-	CASSRWRGEGFYEQYF	TGCGCCAGCAGCAGATGGCGGGGTGAGGGCTTCTACGAGCAGTACTTC
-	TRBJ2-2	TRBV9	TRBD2	CASSVGGLATGELFF	TGTGCCAGCAGCGTAGGGGGACTAGCGACCGGGGAGCTGTTTTTT
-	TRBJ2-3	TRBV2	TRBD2	CASSESGVSTDTQYF	TGTGCCAGCAGTGAGAGCGGGGTTAGCACAGATACGCAGTATTTT
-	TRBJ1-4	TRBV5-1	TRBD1	CASSPGQGHEKLFF	TGCGCCAGCAGCCCGGGACAGGGTCATGAAAAACTGTTTTTT
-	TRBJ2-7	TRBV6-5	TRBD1	CASWTGGSGSYEQYF	TGTGCCAGCTGGACAGGGGGGTCCGGCTCCTACGAGCAGTACTTC
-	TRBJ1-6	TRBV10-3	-	CAISESSGGDSPLHF	TGTGCCATCAGTGAGTCGTCGGGAGGCGATTCACCCCTCCACTTT
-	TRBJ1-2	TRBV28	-	CASLPARAYGYTF	TGTGCCAGCCTCCCGGCCAGGGCGTATGGCTACACCTTC
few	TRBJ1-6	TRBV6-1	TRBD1	CASSDTGALNSPLHF	TGTGCCAGCAGTGACACAGGGGCCCTGAATTCACCCCTCCACTTT
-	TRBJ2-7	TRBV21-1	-	CASSKESGQGRKSYEQYF	TGTGCCAGCAGCAAAGAGTCCGGACAGGGGAGGAAGTCCTACGAGCAGTACTTC
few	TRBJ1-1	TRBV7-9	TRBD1	CASTPRNRGQDTEAFF	TGTGCCAGCACCCCCCGAAACAGGGGGCAGGACACTGAAGCTTTCTTT
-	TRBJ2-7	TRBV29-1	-	CSVLDRDYEQYF	TGCAGCGTTCTCGACAGAGACTACGAGCAGTACTTC
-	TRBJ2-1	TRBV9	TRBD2	CASSVGGGNSYNEQFF	TGTGCCAGCAGCGTAGGCGGGGGGAACTCCTACAATGAGCAGTTCTTC
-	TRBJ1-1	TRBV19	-	CASSIGYQGEAFF	TGTGCCAGTAGTATAGGGTACCAGGGGGAAGCTTTCTTT
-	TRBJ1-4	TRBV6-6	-	CASRGVERKLFF	TGTGCCAGCAGGGGAGTGGAGAGAAAACTGTTTTTT
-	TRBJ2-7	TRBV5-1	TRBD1	CASSRSGTGYEQYF	TGCGCCAGCAGCCGTTCCGGGACAGGGTACGAGCAGTACTTC